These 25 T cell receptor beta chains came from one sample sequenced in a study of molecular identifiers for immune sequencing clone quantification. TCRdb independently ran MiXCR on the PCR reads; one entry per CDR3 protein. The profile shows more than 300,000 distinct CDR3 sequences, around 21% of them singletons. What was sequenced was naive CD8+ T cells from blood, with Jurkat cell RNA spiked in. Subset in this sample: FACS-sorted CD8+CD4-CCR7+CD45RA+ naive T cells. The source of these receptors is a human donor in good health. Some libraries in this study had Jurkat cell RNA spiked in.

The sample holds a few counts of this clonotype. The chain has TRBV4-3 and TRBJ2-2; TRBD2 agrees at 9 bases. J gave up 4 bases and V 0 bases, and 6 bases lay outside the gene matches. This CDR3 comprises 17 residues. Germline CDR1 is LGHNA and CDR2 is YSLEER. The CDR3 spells CASSQEFGLALTGELFF. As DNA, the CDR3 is TGCGCCAGCAGCCAAGAATTTGGACTAGCGCTCACCGGGGAGCTGTTTTTT.

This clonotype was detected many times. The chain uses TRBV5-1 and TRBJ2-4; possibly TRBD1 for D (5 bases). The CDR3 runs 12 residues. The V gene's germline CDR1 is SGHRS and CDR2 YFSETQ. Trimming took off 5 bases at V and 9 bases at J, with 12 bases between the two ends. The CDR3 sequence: CASRLDRGIQYF. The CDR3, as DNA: TGCGCCAGCAGGCTGGATAGGGGCATTCAGTACTTC.

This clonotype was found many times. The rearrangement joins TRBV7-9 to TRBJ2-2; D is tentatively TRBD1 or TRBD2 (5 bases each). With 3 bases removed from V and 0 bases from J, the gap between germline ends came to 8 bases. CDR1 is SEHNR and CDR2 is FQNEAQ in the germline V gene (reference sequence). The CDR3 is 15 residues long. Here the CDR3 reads CASSLGDANTGELFF. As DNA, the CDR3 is TGTGCCAGCAGCTTGGGGGACGCGAACACCGGGGAGCTGTTTTTT.

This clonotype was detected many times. The CDR3 loop is CASSLVLGDSPLHF. CDR3 bases: TGTGCCAGCAGCTTGGTTTTAGGAGATTCACCCCTCCACTTT. V is TRBV7-9 and J is TRBJ1-6, with unresolved D. The length of the CDR3 is 14 residues. Trimming took 3 bases from V and 8 from J, leaving 11 bases between them. Germline V lookup: CDR1 SEHNR, CDR2 FQNEAQ (reference sequence).

The CDR3 loop reads CASSQYGGAMDTQYF. In DNA, the CDR3 is TGTGCCAGCAGCCAATACGGGGGGGCTATGGATACGCAGTATTTT. The V and J genes are TRBV3-1 and TRBJ2-3, with 8 bases lining up with TRBD2. This CDR3 spans 15 amino acids. V lost 2 bases and J lost 6; bases outside the gene matches: 7. CDR1 and CDR2 (germline): LGHDT, YNNKEL (reference sequence).

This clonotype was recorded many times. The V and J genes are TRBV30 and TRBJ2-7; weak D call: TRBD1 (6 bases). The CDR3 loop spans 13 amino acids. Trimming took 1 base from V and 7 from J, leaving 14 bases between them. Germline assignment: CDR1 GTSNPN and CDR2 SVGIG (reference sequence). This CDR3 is CAWSADSPGEQYF. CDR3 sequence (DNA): TGTGCCTGGAGTGCGGACAGCCCGGGGGAGCAGTACTTC. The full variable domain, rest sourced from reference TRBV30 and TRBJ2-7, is SQTIHQWPATLVQPVGSPLSLECTVEGTSNPNLYWYRQAAGRGLQLLFYSVGIGQISSEVPQNLSASRPQDRQFILSSKKLLLSDSGFYLCAWSADSPGEQYFGPGTRLTVT.

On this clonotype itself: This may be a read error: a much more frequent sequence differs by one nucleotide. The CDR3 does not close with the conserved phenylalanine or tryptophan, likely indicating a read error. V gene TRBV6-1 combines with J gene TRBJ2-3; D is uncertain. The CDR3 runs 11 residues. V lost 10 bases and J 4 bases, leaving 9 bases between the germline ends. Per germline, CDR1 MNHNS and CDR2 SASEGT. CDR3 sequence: CATNRADTQYS. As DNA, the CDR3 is TGTGCCACCAACAGAGCAGATACGCAGTATTCT.

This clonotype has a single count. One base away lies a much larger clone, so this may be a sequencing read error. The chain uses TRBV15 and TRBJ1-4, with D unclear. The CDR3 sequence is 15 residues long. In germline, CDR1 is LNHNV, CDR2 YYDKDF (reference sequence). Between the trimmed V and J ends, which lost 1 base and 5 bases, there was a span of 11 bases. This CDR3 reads CATSRVQTSNEKLFF. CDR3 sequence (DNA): TGTGCCACCAGCAGAGTACAAACTTCGAATGAAAAACTGTTTTTT. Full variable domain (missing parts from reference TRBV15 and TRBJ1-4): DAMVIQNPRYQVTQFGKPVTLSCSQTLNHNVMYWYQQKSSQAPKLLFHYYDKDFNNEADTPDNFQSRRPNTSFCFLDIRSPGLGDTAMYLCATSRVQTSNEKLFFGSGTQLSVL.

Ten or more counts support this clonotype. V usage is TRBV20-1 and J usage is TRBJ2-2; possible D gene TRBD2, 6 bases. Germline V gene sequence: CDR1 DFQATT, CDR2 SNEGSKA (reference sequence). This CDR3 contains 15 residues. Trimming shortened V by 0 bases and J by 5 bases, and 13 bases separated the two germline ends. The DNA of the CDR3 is TGCAGTGCTAGAGATTGGGCTAGCGATACCGGGGAGCTGTTTTTT. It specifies CSARDWASDTGELFF.

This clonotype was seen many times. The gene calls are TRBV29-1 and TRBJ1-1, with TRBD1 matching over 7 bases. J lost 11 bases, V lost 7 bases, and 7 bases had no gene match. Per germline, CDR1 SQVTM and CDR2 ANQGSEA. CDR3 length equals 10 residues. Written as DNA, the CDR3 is TGCAGCGCCGTACAGGGGTGGGCTTTCTTT. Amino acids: CSAVQGWAFF.

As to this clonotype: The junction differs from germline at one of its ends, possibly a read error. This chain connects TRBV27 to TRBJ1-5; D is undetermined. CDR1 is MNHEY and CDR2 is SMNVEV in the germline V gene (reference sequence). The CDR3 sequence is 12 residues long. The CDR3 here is CACSPLNQPQHF. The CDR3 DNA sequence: TGTGCCTGCAGTCCCTTGAATCAGCCCCAGCATTTT.

CDR3 sequence: CAWSPLGGYTEAFF. For the CDR3, the DNA is TGTGCCTGGAGTCCCCTGGGGGGATACACTGAAGCTTTCTTT. The chain is built from TRBV30 and TRBJ1-1, with D perhaps matching TRBD1 (5 bases). The V gene lost 2 bases and the J gene lost 3 bases, with 13 bases spanning the gap. The CDR3 has 14 residues. From germline, CDR1 is GTSNPN and CDR2 SVGIG (reference sequence).

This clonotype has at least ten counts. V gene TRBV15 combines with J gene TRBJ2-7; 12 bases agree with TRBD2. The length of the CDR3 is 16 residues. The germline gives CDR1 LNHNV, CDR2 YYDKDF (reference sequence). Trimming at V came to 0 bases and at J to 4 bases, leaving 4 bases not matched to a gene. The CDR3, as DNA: TGTGCCACCAGCAGAGATAATCTAGCGGGAGGGTACGAGCAGTACTTC. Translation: CATSRDNLAGGYEQYF.

The CDR3 bases are TGTGCCAGCAGCGTCGACAGGGGGCTCTCAGCGGGGGGGACAGATACGCAGTATTTT. Protein sequence: CASSVDRGLSAGGTDTQYF. The gene calls are TRBV12-3 or TRBV12-4 and TRBJ2-3; tentatively, D is TRBD1 or TRBD2 (10 bases each). V lost 6 bases to trimming and J lost 3 bases, with 28 bases between them. The CDR3 has 19 amino acids.

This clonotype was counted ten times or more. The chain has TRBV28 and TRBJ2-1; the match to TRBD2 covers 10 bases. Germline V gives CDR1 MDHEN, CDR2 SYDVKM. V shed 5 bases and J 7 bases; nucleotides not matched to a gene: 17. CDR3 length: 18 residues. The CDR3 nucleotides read TGTGCCAGCAGTCCACTTAACGGAGCGGGAGGGCCGGGGAATGAGCAGTTCTTC. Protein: CASSPLNGAGGPGNEQFF. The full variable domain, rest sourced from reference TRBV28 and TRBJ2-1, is DVKVTQSSRYLVKRTGEKVFLECVQDMDHENMFWYRQDPGLGLRLIYFSYDVKMKEKGDIPEGYSVSREKKERFSLILESASTNQTSMYLCASSPLNGAGGPGNEQFFGPGTRLTVL.

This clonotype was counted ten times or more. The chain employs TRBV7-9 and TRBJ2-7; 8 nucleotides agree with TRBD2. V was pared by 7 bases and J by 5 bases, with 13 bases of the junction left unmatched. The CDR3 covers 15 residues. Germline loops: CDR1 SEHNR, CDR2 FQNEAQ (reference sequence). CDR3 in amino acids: CASIPRSGSDDEQYF. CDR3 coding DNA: TGTGCCAGCATTCCCCGAAGCGGGAGCGATGACGAGCAGTACTTC.

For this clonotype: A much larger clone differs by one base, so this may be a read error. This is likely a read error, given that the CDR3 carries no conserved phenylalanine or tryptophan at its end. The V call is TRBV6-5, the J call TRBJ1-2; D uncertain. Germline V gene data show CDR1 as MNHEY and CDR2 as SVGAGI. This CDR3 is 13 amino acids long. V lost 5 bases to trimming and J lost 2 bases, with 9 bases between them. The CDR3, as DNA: TGTGCCAGCAGTCCCCAGAAGAACTATGGCTACACCTCC. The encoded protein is CASSPQKNYGYTS.

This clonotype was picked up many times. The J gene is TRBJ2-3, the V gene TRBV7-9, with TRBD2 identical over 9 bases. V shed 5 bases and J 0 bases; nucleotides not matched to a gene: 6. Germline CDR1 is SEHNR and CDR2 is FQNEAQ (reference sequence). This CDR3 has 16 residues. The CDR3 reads CASSLGLAESTDTQYF. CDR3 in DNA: TGTGCCAGCAGCCTGGGACTAGCAGAAAGCACAGATACGCAGTATTTT.

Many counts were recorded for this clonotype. This chain's CDR3 is CASSRIQGPAGNTIYF. The CDR3 DNA is TGCGCCAGCAGCCGAATACAGGGGCCAGCTGGAAACACCATATATTTT. This sequence joins TRBV4-3 and TRBJ1-3; 7 bases are shared with TRBD1. The CDR3 is 16 amino acids. The V gene end was trimmed by 4 bases and the J gene end by 2 bases; junction bases not matched to a gene: 8. Germline V gene sequence: CDR1 LGHNA, CDR2 YSLEER.

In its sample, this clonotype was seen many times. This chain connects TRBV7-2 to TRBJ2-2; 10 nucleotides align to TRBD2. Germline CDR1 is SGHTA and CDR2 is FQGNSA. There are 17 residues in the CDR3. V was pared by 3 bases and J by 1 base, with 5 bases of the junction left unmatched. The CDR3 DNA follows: TGTGCCAGCAGCTTTCATCTAGCGGGGGTGAACACCGGGGAGCTGTTTTTT. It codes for CASSFHLAGVNTGELFF.

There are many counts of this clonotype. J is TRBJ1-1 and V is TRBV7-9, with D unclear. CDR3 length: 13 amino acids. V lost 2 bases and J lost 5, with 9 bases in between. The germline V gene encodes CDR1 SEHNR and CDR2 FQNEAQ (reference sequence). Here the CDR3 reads CASSLPGLTEAFF. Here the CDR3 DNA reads TGTGCCAGCAGCTTACCGGGGTTGACTGAAGCTTTCTTT.

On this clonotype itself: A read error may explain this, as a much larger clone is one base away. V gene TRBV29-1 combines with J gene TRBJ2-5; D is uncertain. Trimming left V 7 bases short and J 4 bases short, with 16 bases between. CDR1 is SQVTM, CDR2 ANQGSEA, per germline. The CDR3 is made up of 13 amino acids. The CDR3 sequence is CSAYPSMRETQYF. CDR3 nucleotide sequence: TGCAGCGCTTACCCTTCTATGCGAGAGACCCAGTACTTC.

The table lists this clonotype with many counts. The CDR3 is CASSVAPNQPQHF. Here the CDR3 DNA reads TGTGCCAGCAGCGTAGCTCCTAATCAGCCCCAGCATTTT. The V gene is TRBV9, the J gene TRBJ1-5; D is uncertain. V was pared by 0 bases and J by 4 bases, with 5 bases between. In germline, CDR1 is SGDLS, CDR2 YYNGEE. The CDR3 totals 13 residues.

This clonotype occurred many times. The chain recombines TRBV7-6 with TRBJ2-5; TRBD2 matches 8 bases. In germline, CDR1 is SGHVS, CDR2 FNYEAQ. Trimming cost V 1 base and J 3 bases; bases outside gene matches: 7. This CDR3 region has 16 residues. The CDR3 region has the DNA TGTGCCAGCAGCTTAGAAGCGGGAGTTTGGAAAGAGACCCAGTACTTC. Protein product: CASSLEAGVWKETQYF. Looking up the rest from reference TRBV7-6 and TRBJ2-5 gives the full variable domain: GAGVSQSPRYKVTKRGQDVALRCDPISGHVSLYWYRQALGQGPEFLTYFNYEAQQDKSGLPNDRFSAERPEGSISTLTIQRTEQRDSAMYRCASSLEAGVWKETQYFGPGTRLLVL.

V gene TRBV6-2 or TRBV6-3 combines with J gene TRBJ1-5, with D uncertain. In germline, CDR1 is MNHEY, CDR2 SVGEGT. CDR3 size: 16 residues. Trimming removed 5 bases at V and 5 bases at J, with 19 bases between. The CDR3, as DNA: TGTGCCAGCAGTCTTTTAGCCCCGACTCCTTATCAGCCCCAGCATTTT. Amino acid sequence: CASSLLAPTPYQPQHF.